This T cell receptor beta chain came from a study of shared clonotypes between healthy human individuals. Study-wide findings and caveats: Generally, estimated richness proved larger in naive subsets than it did in memory subsets. Non-shared clonotypes were found to have lower generation probabilities than the clonotypes that were shared by all four of the sorted-subset donors.

Between the trimmed V and J ends, which lost 6 bases and 5 bases, there was a span of 13 bases. This CDR3 contains 13 residues. Germline lookup yields CDR1 KGHSH and CDR2 LQKENI. The deep-level immunoSEQ assay was used. Sequencing was performed with immunoSEQ multiplex PCR; in TCRdb, only in-frame clones are kept and a portion is missing. The sample consists of about 600,000 clones, roughly 97% of them appearing once. This clone turned up a few times. What it binds is not known. This clonotype was sampled from a woman in her twenties or thirties in good health. V and J are TRBV18 and TRBJ1-2; perhaps TRBD1 as D (5 bases). The sequencing sample was made of naive CD4+ T cells sorted from blood. The subset: CD45RA+ positively selected. Here the CDR3 reads CASSVQGGYGYTF. The CDR3, as DNA: TGTGCCAGCTCCGTCCAGGGAGGGTATGGCTACACCTTC.